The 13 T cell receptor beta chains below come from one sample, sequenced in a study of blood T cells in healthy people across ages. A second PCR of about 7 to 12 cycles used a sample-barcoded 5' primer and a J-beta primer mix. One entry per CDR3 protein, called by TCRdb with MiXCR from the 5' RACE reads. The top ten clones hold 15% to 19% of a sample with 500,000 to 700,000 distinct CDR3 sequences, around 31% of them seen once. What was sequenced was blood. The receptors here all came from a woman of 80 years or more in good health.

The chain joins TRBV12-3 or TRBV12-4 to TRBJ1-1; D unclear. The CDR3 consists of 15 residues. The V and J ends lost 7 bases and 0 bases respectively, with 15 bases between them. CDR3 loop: CASTLLGFLNTEAFF. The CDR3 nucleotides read TGTGCCAGCACCCTCCTGGGTTTCCTGAACACTGAAGCTTTCTTT.

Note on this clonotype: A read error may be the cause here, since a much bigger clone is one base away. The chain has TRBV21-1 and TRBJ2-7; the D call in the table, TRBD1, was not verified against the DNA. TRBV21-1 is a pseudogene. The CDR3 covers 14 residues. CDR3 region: CASRTGNRAYEQYF. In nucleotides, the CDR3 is TGTGCCAGCAGGACGGGGAACAGGGCCTACGAGCAGTACTTC.

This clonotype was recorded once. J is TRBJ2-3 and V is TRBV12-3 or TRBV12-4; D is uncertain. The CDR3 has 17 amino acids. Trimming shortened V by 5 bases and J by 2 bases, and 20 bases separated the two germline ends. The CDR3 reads CASSPVSGIQITDTQYF. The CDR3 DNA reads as TGTGCCAGCAGTCCCGTATCTGGCATACAAATCACAGATACGCAGTATTTT.

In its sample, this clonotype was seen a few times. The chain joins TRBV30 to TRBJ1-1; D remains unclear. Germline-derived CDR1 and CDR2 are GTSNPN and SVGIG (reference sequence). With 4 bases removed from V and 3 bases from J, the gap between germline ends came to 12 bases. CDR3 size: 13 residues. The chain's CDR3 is CAWTPGSYTEAFF. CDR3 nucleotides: TGTGCCTGGACCCCAGGCAGCTACACTGAAGCTTTCTTT.

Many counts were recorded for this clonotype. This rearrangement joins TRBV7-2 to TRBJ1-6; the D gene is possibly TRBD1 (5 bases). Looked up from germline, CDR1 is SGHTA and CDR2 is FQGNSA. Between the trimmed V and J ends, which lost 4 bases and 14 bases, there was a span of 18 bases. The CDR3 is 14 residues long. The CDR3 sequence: CASSYVGGVTTLHF. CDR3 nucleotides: TGTGCCAGCAGCTATGTCGGGGGGGTCACAACCCTCCACTTT.

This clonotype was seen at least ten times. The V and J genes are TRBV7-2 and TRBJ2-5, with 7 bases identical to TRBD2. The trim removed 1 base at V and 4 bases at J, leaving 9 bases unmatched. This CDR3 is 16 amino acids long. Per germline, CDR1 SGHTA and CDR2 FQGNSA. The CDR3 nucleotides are TGTGCCAGCAGCTTAGGGGGACTACTACGCCCAGAGACCCAGTACTTC. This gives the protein CASSLGGLLRPETQYF.

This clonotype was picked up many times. The CDR3 nucleotides are TGTGCCAGTAACTCCCGAGGGAGGGCCTCCCATCAGCCCCAGCATTTT. Amino acids: CASNSRGRASHQPQHF. V usage is TRBV19 and J usage is TRBJ1-5; D is ambiguous. Trimming left V 7 bases short and J 5 bases short, with 21 bases between. Germline assignment: CDR1 LNHDA and CDR2 SQIVND (reference sequence). This CDR3 comprises 16 residues.

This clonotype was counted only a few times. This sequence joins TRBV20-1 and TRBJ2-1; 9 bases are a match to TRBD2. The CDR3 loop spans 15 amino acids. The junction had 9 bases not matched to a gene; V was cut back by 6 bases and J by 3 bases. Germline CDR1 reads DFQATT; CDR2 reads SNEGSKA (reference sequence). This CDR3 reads CSAPPMRGGYNEQFF. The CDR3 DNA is TGCAGTGCCCCTCCAATGCGGGGGGGCTACAATGAGCAGTTCTTC.

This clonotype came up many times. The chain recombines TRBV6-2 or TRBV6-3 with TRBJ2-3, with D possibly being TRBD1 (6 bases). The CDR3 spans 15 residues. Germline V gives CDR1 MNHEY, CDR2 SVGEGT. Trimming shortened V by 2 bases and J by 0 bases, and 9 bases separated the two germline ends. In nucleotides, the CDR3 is TGTGCCAGCAGTTACGGACAGACTAGCACAGATACGCAGTATTTT. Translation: CASSYGQTSTDTQYF.

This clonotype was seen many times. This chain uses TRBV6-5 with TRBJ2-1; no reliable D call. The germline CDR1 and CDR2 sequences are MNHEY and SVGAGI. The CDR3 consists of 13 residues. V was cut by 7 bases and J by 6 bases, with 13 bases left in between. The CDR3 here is CASIGRPLNEQFF. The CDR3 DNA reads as TGTGCCAGCATCGGACGCCCCCTCAATGAGCAGTTCTTC.

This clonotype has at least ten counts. The CDR3 loop is CASRTGTDSYEQYF. CDR3 nucleotides: TGTGCCAGCAGAACCGGGACAGACTCCTACGAGCAGTACTTC. The rearrangement joins TRBV6-2 or TRBV6-3 to TRBJ2-7; 7 bases map to TRBD1. Germline trimming cut 6 bases from V and 0 bases from J; bases unmatched to any gene: 5. Germline V gene data show CDR1 as MNHEY and CDR2 as SVGEGT. CDR3 length: 14 residues.

This CDR3 reads CASSSGQLSYNEQFF. In DNA, the CDR3 is TGTGCCAGTAGTAGTGGACAGCTCTCCTACAATGAGCAGTTCTTC. The chain couples TRBV19 to TRBJ2-1, with D perhaps TRBD1 (6 bases). The CDR3 totals 15 residues. The V and J ends lost 4 bases and 0 bases respectively, with 10 bases between them. CDR1 is LNHDA and CDR2 is SQIVND in the germline V gene (reference sequence).

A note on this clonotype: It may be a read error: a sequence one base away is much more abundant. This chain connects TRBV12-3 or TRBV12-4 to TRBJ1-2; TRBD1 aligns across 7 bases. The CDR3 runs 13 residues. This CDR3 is CTSSPRDSYGYTF. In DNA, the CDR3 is TGTACCAGCAGTCCCCGGGACAGCTATGGCTACACCTTC.